This T cell receptor beta chain is drawn from a study of blood T cell repertoires in COVID-19. Study background: Samples came from the United States, Italy and Spain, spanning acute and convalescent COVID-19. Sources were T cells, B-cell-depleted T cells, or PBMCs; the material itself was cDNA or gDNA.

Some clones are missing from TCRdb's copy, which holds only in-frame ones; the method was immunoSEQ multiplex PCR. The data hold under 250,000 clones, with more than 65% observed a single time. Sequenced: peripheral blood. The TCR comes from a human donor in a cohort sampled during active COVID-19.

CDR3 protein: CASRAAGETQYF. The CDR3 DNA follows: TGTGCCAGCAGGGCGGCCGGCGAGACCCAGTACTTC. The chain carries TRBV14 and TRBJ2-5; D remains unclear. The CDR3 loop spans 12 amino acids. Trimming pared 6 bases from V and 5 bases from J, leaving 10 bases between. Germline CDR1 and CDR2: SGHDN and FVKESK.